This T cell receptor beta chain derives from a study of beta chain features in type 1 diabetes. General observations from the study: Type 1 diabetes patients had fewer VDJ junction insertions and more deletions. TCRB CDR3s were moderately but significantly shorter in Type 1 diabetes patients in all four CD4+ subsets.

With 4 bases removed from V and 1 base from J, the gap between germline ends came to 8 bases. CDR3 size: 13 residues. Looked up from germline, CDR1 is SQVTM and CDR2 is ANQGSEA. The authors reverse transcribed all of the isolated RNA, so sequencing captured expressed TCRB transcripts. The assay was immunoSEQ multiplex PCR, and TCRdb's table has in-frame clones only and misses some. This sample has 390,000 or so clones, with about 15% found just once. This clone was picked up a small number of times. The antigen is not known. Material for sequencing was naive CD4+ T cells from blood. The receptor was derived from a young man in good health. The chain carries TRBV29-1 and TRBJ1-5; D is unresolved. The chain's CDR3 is CSVVGPSNQPQHF. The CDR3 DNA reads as TGCAGCGTTGTAGGCCCGAGCAATCAGCCCCAGCATTTT.